This T cell receptor (beta chain) came from a study of human T cells and chemical hapten exposure. MiXCR, run by TCRdb on the RACE reads, gives a single entry per CDR3 protein. This table holds approximately 320,000 distinct CDR3 sequences, around 5.5% found once. In its sample, this clonotype was seen a few times. Specified time point: pre-sensitization, week 0. Treatment meaning: therapeutic diphenylcyclopropenone sensitization with weekly scalp DPC. V lost 4 bases and J lost 5, with 17 bases in between. CDR3 length: 15 residues. Germline CDR1 SNHLY, CDR2 FYNNEI. The starting material was whole blood, obtained in connection with sensitization to the hapten diphenylcyclopropenone (DPC). The sequence was collected from a woman between 18 and 30 years old with alopecia areata. Some clones in this sample may be carry-over from other donors' samples. The V gene is TRBV2, the J gene TRBJ2-5; possibly TRBD2 for D (7 bases). CDR3 sequence: CASSARRGGGETQYF. The CDR3 DNA sequence: TGTGCCAGCAGTGCCCGTAGGGGGGGGGGTGAGACCCAGTACTTC. Looking up the rest from reference TRBV2 and TRBJ2-5 gives the full variable domain: EPEVTQTPSHQVTQMGQEVILRCVPISNHLYFYWYRQILGQKVEFLVSFYNNEISEKSEIFDDQFSVERPDGSNFTLKIRSTKLEDSAMYFCASSARRGGGETQYFGPGTRLLVL.